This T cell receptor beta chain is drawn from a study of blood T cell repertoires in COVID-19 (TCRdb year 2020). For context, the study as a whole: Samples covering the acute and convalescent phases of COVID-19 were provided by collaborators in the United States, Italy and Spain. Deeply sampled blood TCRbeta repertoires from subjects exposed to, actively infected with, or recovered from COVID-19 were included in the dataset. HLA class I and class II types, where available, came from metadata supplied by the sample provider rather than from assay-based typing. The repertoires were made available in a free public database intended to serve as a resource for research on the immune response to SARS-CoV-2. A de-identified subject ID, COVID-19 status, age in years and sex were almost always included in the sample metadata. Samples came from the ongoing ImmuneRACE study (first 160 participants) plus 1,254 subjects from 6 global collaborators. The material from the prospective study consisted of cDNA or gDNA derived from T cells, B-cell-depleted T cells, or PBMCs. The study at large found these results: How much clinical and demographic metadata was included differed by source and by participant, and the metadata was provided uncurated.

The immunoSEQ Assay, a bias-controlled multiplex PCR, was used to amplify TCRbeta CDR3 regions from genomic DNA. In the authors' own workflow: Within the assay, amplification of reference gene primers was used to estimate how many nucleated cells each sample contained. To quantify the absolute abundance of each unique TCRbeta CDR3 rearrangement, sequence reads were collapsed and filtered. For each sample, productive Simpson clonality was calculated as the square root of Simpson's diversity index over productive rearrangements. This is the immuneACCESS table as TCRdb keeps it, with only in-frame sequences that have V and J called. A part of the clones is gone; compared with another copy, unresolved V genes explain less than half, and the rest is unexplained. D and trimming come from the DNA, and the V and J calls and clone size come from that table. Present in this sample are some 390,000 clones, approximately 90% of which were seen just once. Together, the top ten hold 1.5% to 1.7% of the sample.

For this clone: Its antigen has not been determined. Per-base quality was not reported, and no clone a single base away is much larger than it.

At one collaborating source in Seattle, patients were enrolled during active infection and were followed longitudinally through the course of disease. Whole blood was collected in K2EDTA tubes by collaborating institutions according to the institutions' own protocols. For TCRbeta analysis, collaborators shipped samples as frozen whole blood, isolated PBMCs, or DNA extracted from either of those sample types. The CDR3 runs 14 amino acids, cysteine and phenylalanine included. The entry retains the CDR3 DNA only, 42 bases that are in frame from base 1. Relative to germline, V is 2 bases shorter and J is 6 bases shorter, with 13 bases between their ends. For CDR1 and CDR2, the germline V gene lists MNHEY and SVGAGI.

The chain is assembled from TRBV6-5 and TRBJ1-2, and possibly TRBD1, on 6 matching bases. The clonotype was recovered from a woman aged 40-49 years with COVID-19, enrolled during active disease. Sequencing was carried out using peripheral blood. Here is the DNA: TGTGCCAGCAGTTACAACGGGGACATTAATGGCTACACCTTC. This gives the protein CASSYNGDINGYTF.